A selection of T cell receptor beta chains follows, all from one sample in a study of blood T cell repertoires in COVID-19. Sequencing used immunoSEQ multiplex PCR; TCRdb keeps in-frame clones, though not all of them. Found here are 150,000 to 200,000 clones, 70% to 85% of them singletons; the top ten hold roughly 17%. Sequences were obtained from PBMCs or T cells enriched from blood (not recorded which). The receptor source for this set is a woman aged 50 to 60 who had recovered from COVID-19. Each CDR3 is given with its conserved first and last residue. The D gene is left open where the match is weak.

CDR3aa: CASSYLQVSGYTF
d_gene: NA
j_gene: TRBJ1-2
v_gene: TRBV6-2/TRBV6-3

CDR3aa: CASSHLLGQGMNTEAFF
d_gene: TRBD1
j_gene: TRBJ1-1
v_gene: TRBV3-1/TRBV3-2

CDR3aa: CASSKRDRGNTEAFF
d_gene: TRBD1
j_gene: TRBJ1-1
v_gene: TRBV13

CDR3aa: CASRGQVTYEQYF
d_gene: TRBD1
j_gene: TRBJ2-7
v_gene: TRBV6-5

CDR3aa: CASTPDSPNEQFF
d_gene: NA
j_gene: TRBJ2-1
v_gene: TRBV12-3/TRBV12-4

CDR3aa: CASSIGVAGHNEQFF
d_gene: TRBD2
j_gene: TRBJ2-1
v_gene: TRBV5-1

CDR3aa: CASSQGPDYGYTF
d_gene: NA
j_gene: TRBJ1-2
v_gene: TRBV3-1/TRBV3-2

CDR3aa: CASSDSGTSGIYEQFF
d_gene: TRBD2
j_gene: TRBJ2-1
v_gene: TRBV6-1

CDR3aa: CATSDSSGSAADTQYF
d_gene: TRBD2
j_gene: TRBJ2-3
v_gene: TRBV24-1

CDR3aa: CASTRRRGSETEAFF
d_gene: NA
j_gene: TRBJ1-1
v_gene: TRBV5-6

CDR3aa: CASSARGQGNQPQHF
d_gene: TRBD1
j_gene: TRBJ1-5
v_gene: TRBV5-6

CDR3aa: CASSIPGQGNNEQFF
d_gene: TRBD1
j_gene: TRBJ2-1
v_gene: TRBV27

CDR3aa: CASSLGLAGNEQFF
d_gene: TRBD2
j_gene: TRBJ2-1
v_gene: TRBV7-3

CDR3aa: CASTSGGSTDTQYF
d_gene: NA
j_gene: TRBJ2-3
v_gene: TRBV5-1

CDR3aa: CASSAADRGFLNTEAFF
d_gene: TRBD1
j_gene: TRBJ1-1
v_gene: TRBV19

CDR3aa: CASSQDRSIYNEQFF
d_gene: NA
j_gene: TRBJ2-1
v_gene: TRBV4-2

CDR3aa: CASSLNRGSYEQYF
d_gene: TRBD1
j_gene: TRBJ2-7
v_gene: TRBV7-8

CDR3aa: CATSPSGDYNSPLHF
d_gene: NA
j_gene: TRBJ1-6
v_gene: TRBV18

CDR3aa: CASSRQGTGELFF
d_gene: TRBD1
j_gene: TRBJ2-2
v_gene: TRBV12-3/TRBV12-4

CDR3aa: CASSRTGNNEQFF
d_gene: TRBD1
j_gene: TRBJ2-1
v_gene: TRBV6-5

CDR3aa: CAISAISGLSTDTQYF
d_gene: NA
j_gene: TRBJ2-3
v_gene: TRBV10-3

CDR3aa: CASSLGQGSSPLHF
d_gene: TRBD1
j_gene: TRBJ1-6
v_gene: TRBV28

CDR3aa: CASSLDTTGGLPRDPEQFF
d_gene: TRBD2
j_gene: TRBJ2-1
v_gene: TRBV5-4

CDR3aa: CASSFLRHGRANYGYTF
d_gene: NA
j_gene: TRBJ1-2
v_gene: TRBV28

CDR3aa: CASSQDRPRSSGSYNEQFF
d_gene: TRBD2
j_gene: TRBJ2-1
v_gene: TRBV4-2

CDR3aa: CATSGGAGPSYNEQFF
d_gene: NA
j_gene: TRBJ2-1
v_gene: TRBV24-1

CDR3aa: CASRPRTGNTEAFF
d_gene: TRBD1
j_gene: TRBJ1-1
v_gene: TRBV2

CDR3aa: CASSGPNEKLFF
d_gene: NA
j_gene: TRBJ1-4
v_gene: TRBV12-3/TRBV12-4

CDR3aa: CASRDVGQATSSYNSPLHF
d_gene: TRBD1
j_gene: TRBJ1-6
v_gene: TRBV11-3

CDR3aa: CASSLRGQTTEAFF
d_gene: NA
j_gene: TRBJ1-1
v_gene: TRBV5-4

CDR3aa: CASRQGGTEAFF
d_gene: TRBD1
j_gene: TRBJ1-1
v_gene: TRBV12-5

CDR3aa: CASSLVHYEQYF
d_gene: NA
j_gene: TRBJ2-7
v_gene: TRBV11-2

CDR3aa: CASSLQGTQETQYF
d_gene: TRBD1
j_gene: TRBJ2-5
v_gene: TRBV3-1/TRBV3-2

CDR3aa: CASSNRYTEAFF
d_gene: NA
j_gene: TRBJ1-1
v_gene: TRBV6-5

CDR3aa: CASSLNGGNQPQHF
d_gene: NA
j_gene: TRBJ1-5
v_gene: TRBV28

CDR3aa: CASRRTGGSTEAFF
d_gene: TRBD1
j_gene: TRBJ1-1
v_gene: TRBV6-5

CDR3aa: CASSQGLAGGYTF
d_gene: NA
j_gene: TRBJ1-2
v_gene: TRBV3-1/TRBV3-2

CDR3aa: CASSLTGGASYEQYF
d_gene: TRBD1
j_gene: TRBJ2-7
v_gene: TRBV28

CDR3aa: CASSVGVEGSYEQYF
d_gene: NA
j_gene: TRBJ2-7
v_gene: TRBV9

CDR3aa: CASSLPGQGTYEQYF
d_gene: TRBD1
j_gene: TRBJ2-7
v_gene: TRBV28

CDR3aa: CASSLALASTYEQYF
d_gene: NA
j_gene: TRBJ2-7
v_gene: TRBV7-2

CDR3aa: CASSSGQGAYYGYTF
d_gene: TRBD1
j_gene: TRBJ1-2
v_gene: TRBV7-2

CDR3aa: CASSQTGTSAIWQFF
d_gene: TRBD2
j_gene: TRBJ2-1
v_gene: TRBV4-1

CDR3aa: CASSLDSSTGNTIYF
d_gene: NA
j_gene: TRBJ1-3
v_gene: TRBV5-5

CDR3aa: CASSFRDRRSETQYF
d_gene: TRBD1
j_gene: TRBJ2-5
v_gene: TRBV9

CDR3aa: CASSPQGDAYEQYF
d_gene: NA
j_gene: TRBJ2-7
v_gene: TRBV18

CDR3aa: CSASPNAQYF
d_gene: NA
j_gene: TRBJ2-3
v_gene: TRBV20-1

CDR3aa: CASSLILNTEAFF
d_gene: NA
j_gene: TRBJ1-1
v_gene: TRBV27

CDR3aa: CASSKGARGAYEQYF
d_gene: NA
j_gene: TRBJ2-7
v_gene: TRBV28

CDR3aa: CASSGLAGFSEQYF
d_gene: TRBD2
j_gene: TRBJ2-7
v_gene: TRBV9